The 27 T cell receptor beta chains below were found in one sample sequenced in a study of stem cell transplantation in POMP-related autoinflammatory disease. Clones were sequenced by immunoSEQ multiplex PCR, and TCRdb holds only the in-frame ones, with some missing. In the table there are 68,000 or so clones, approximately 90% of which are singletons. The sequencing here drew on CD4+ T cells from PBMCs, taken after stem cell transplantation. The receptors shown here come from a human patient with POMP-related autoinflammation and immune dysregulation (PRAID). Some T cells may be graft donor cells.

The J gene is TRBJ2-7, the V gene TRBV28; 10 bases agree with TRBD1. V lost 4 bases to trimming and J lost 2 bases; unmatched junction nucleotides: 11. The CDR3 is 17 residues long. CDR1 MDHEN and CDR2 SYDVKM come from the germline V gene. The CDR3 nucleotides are TGTGCCAGCAGTTCATACCGCGGGACAGGGGATGCCTACGAGCAGTACGTC. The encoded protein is CASSSYRGTGDAYEQYV.

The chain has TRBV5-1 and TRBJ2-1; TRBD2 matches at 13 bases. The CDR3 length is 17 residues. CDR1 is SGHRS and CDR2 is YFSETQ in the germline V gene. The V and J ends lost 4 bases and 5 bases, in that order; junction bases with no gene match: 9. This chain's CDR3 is CASSGRTGLAGHNEQFF. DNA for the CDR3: TGCGCCAGCAGCGGCAGGACGGGACTAGCGGGACACAATGAGCAGTTCTTC.

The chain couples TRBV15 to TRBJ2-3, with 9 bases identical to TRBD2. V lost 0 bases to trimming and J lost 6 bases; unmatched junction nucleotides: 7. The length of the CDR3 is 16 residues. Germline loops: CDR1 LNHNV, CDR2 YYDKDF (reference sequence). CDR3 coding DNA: TGTGCCACCAGCAGAGATCGGCTAGCGGGGTCGGATACGCAGTATTTT. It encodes CATSRDRLAGSDTQYF.

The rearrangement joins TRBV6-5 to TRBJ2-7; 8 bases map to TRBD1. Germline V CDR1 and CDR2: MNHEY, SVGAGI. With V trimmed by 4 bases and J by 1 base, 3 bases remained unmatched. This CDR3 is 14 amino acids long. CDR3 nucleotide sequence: TGTGCCAGCAGTTCCGGGACAGGATCCTACGAGCAGTACTTC. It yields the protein CASSSGTGSYEQYF.

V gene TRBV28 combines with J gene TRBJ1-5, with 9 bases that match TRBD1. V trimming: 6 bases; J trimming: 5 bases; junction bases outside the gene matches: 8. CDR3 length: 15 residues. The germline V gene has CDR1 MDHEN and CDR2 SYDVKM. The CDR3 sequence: CASSQGQGRYQPQHF. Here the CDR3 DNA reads TGTGCCAGCAGCCAAGGACAGGGGCGTTATCAGCCCCAGCATTTT.

CDR3 residues: CASSIRSFSGTNTGELFF. In DNA form, the CDR3 reads TGTGCCAGCAGCATACGTAGTTTCTCCGGGACCAACACCGGGGAGCTGTTTTTT. J is TRBJ2-2 and V is TRBV9, with D perhaps TRBD1 or TRBD2 (5 bases each). The V gene lost 4 bases and the J gene lost 2 bases, with 21 bases spanning the gap. The germline V gene has CDR1 SGDLS and CDR2 YYNGEE. There are 18 residues in the CDR3.

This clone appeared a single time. In DNA, the CDR3 is TGTGCCAGCGTAGGGAACACTGAAGCTTTCTTT. Translated: CASVGNTEAFF. V gene TRBV28 combines with J gene TRBJ1-1; D remains unclear. This CDR3 comprises 11 residues. V was pared by 8 bases and J by 1 base, with 5 bases between. From germline, CDR1 is MDHEN and CDR2 SYDVKM.

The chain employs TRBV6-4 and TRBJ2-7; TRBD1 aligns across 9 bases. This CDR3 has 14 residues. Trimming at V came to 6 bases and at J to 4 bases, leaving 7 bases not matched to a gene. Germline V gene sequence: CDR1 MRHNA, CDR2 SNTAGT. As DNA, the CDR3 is TGTGCCAGCAGACCGGGGACAGGGAGTTACGAGCAGTACGTC. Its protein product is CASRPGTGSYEQYV.

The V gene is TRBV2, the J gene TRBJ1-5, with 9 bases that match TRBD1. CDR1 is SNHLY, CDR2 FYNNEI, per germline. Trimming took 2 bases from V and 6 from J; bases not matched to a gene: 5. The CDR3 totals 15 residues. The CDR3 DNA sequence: TGTGCCAGCAGTGAACAACAGGGGGCTAGTCAGCCCCAGCATTTT. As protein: CASSEQQGASQPQHF.

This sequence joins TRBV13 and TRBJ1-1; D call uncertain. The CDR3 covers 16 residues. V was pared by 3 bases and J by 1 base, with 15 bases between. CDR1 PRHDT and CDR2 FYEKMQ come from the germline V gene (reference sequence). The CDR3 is CASSFRAGGGNTEAFF. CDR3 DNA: TGTGCCAGCAGCTTTAGGGCGGGAGGTGGGAACACTGAAGCTTTCTTT. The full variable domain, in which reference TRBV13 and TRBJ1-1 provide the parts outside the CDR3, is AAGVIQSPRHLIKEKRETATLKCYPIPRHDTVYWYQQGPGQDPQFLISFYEKMQSDKGSIPDRFSAQQFSDYHSELNMSSLELGDSALYFCASSFRAGGGNTEAFFGQGTRLTVV.

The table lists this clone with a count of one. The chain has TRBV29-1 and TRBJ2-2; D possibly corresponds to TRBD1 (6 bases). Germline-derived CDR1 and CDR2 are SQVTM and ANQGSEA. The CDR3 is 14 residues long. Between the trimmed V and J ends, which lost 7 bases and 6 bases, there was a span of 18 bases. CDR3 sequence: CSASWTALPGELFF. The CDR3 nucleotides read TGCAGCGCGTCGTGGACAGCTTTGCCCGGGGAGCTGTTTTTT.

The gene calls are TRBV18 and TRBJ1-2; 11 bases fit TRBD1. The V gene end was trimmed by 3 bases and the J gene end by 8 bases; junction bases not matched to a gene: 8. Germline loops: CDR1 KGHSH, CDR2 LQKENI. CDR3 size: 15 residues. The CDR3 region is CASSPMDRGQGGYTF. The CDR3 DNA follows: TGTGCCAGCTCACCCATGGACAGGGGGCAGGGAGGCTACACCTTC.

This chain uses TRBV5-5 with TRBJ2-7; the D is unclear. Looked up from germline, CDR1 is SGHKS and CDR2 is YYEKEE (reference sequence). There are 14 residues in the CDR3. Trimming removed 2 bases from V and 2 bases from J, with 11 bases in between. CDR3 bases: TGTGCCAGCAGCTTAGATCGAAGGCCCTACGAGCAGTACTTC. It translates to CASSLDRRPYEQYF.

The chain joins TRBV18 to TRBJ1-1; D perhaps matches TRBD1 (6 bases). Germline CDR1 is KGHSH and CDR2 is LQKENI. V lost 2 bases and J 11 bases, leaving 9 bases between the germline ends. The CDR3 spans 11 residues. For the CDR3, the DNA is TGTGCCAGCTCACCAGGGGGCGAGGCTTTCTTT. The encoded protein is CASSPGGEAFF.

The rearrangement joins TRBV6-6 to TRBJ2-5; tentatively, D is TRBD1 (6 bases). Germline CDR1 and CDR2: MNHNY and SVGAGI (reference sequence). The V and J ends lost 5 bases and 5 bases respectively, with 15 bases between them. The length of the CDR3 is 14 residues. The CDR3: CASSPLGAWETQYF. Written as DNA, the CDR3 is TGTGCCAGCAGTCCCCTGGGGGCGTGGGAGACCCAGTACTTC.

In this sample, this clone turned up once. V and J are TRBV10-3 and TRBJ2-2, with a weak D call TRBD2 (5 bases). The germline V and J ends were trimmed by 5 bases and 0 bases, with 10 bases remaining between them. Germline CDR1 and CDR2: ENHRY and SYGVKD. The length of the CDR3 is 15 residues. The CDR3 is CAISYGLANTGELFF. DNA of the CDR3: TGTGCCATCAGTTACGGACTGGCGAACACCGGGGAGCTGTTTTTT.

Here the CDR3 reads CASSSGRQGWQPQHF. The CDR3 DNA is TGTGCCAGCAGCTCTGGTCGACAGGGTTGGCAGCCCCAGCATTTT. The chain joins TRBV5-6 to TRBJ1-5; TRBD1 agrees at 7 bases. Germline loops: CDR1 SGHDT, CDR2 YYEEEE. The V segment lost 3 bases and the J segment 7 bases; nucleotides outside the gene matches: 10. CDR3 size: 15 residues.

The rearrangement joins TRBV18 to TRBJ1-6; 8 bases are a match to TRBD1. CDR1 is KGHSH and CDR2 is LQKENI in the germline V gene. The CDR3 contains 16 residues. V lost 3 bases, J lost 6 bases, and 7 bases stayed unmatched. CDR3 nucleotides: TGTGCCAGCTCACCCCTGCCAGGGGGCTCTAATTCACCCCTCCACTTT. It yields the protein CASSPLPGGSNSPLHF. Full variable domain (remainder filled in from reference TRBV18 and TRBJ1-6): NAGVMQNPRHLVRRRGQEARLRCSPMKGHSHVYWYRQLPEEGLKFMVYLQKENIIDESGMPKERFSAEFPKEGPSILRIQQVVRGDSAAYFCASSPLPGGSNSPLHFGNGTRLTVT.

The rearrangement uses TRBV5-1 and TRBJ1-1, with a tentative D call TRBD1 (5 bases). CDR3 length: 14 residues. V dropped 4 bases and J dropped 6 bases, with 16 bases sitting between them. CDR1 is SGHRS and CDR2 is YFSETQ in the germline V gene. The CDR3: CASSPGLPLAEAFF. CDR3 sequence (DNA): TGCGCCAGCAGCCCGGGACTACCCTTAGCTGAAGCTTTCTTT.

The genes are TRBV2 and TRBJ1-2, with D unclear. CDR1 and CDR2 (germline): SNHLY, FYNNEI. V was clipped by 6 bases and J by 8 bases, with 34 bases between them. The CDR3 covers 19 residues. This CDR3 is CASSRLEAPNSGKTGGYTF. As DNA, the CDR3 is TGTGCCAGCAGCCGATTAGAGGCTCCTAATTCGGGTAAAACTGGAGGCTACACCTTC.

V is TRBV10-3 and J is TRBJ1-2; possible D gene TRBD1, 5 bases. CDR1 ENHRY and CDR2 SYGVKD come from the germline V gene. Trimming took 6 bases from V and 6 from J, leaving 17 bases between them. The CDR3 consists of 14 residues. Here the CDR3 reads CAIRSAGLPNGYTF. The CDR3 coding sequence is TGTGCCATCAGGTCGGCAGGGCTCCCGAATGGCTACACCTTC.

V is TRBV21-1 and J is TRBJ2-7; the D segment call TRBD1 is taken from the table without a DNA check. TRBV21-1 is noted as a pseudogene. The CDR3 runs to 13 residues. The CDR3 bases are TGTGCCAGCAGCACGGCAGGGCGCTACGAGCAGTACGTC. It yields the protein CASSTAGRYEQYV.

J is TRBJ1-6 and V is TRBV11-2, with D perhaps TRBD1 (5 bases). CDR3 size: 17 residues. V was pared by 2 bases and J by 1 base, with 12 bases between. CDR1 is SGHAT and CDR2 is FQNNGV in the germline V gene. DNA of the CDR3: TGTGCCAGCAGCTTAATACGGGGGAGTTCCTATAATTCACCCCTCCACTTT. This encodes CASSLIRGSSYNSPLHF. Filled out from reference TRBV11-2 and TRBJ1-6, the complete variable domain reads EAGVAQSPRYKIIEKRQSVAFWCNPISGHATLYWYQQILGQGPKLLIQFQNNGVVDDSQLPKDRFSAERLKGVDSTLKIQPAKLEDSAVYLCASSLIRGSSYNSPLHFGNGTRLTVT.

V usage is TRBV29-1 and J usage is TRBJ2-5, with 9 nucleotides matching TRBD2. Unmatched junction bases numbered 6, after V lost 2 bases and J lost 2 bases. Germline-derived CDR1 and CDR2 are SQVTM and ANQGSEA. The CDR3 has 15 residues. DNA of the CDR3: TGCAGCGTTGAAATCTTAGCGGGGGAACAAGAGACCCAGTACTTC. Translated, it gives CSVEILAGEQETQYF.

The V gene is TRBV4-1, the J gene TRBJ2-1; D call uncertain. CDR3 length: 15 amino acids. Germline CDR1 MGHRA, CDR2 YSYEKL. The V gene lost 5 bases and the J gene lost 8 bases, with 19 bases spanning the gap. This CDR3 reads CASSDRAKGVHEQFF. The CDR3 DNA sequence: TGCGCCAGCAGCGACCGGGCCAAAGGCGTCCATGAGCAGTTCTTC.

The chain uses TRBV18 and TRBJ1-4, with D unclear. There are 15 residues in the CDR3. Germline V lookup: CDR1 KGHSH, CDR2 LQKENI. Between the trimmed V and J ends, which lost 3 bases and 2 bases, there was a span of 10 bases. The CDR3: CASSPRLGTNEKLFF. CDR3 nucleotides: TGTGCCAGCTCACCGAGGCTGGGTACTAATGAAAAACTGTTTTTT. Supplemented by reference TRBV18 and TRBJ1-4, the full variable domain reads NAGVMQNPRHLVRRRGQEARLRCSPMKGHSHVYWYRQLPEEGLKFMVYLQKENIIDESGMPKERFSAEFPKEGPSILRIQQVVRGDSAAYFCASSPRLGTNEKLFFGSGTQLSVL.

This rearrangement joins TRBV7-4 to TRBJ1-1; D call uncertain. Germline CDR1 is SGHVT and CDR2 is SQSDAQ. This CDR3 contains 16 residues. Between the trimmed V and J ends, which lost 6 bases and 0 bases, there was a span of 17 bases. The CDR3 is CASRLFPCPMNTEAFF. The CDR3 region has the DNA TGTGCCAGCAGACTATTCCCTTGCCCGATGAACACTGAAGCTTTCTTT.